This record looks at one T cell receptor beta chain sequence and its context. Its antigen remains unidentified. The data belong to a study of cytomegalovirus exposure and HLA in healthy donors. Study-wide points: Further analysis was carried out later, and it showed several of the most significant clusters appearing linked to common viral pathogens. When analyzed later, a missense DCLRE1C variant was found to be linked to TCR beta V- and J-gene trimming.

The CDR3 has 15 amino acids. Germline lookup yields CDR1 SGHDT and CDR2 YYEEEE. The ends were cut back, 3 bases at V and 4 bases at J, with 17 bases in the middle. 13 Jbeta primers and 60 Vbeta primers were used for the PCR. Generated by immunoSEQ multiplex PCR, the TCRdb table keeps only in-frame clones and is missing some. The table shows about 80,000 clones, with 62% occurring only once. The specimen was PBMCs. The J gene is TRBJ2-7, the V gene TRBV5-6, with a tentative D call TRBD2 (7 bases). This receptor was obtained from a male donor in good health and CMV-seropositive. The CDR3 region has the DNA TGTGCCAGCAGCTCCCATGGTGGGGGGGCGTACGAGCAGTACTTC. Translation: CASSSHGGGAYEQYF.